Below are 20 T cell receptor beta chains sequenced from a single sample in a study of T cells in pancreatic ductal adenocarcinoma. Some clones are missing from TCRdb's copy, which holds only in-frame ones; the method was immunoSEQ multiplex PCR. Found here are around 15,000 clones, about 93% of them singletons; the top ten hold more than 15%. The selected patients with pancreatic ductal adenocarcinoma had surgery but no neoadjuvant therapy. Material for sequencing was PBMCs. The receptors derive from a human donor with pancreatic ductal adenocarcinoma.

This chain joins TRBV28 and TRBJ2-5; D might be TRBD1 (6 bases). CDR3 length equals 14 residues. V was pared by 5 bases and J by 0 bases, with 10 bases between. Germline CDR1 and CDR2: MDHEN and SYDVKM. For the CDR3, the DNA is TGTGCCAGCAGTCAAGGACAGTACCAAGAGACCCAGTACTTC. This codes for CASSQGQYQETQYF. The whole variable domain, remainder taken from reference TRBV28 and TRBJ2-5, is DVKVTQSSRYLVKRTGEKVFLECVQDMDHENMFWYRQDPGLGLRLIYFSYDVKMKEKGDIPEGYSVSREKKERFSLILESASTNQTSMYLCASSQGQYQETQYFGPGTRLLVL.

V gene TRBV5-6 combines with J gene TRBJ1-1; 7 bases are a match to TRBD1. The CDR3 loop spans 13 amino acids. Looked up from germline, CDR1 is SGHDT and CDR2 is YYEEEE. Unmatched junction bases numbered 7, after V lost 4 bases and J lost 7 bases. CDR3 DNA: TGTGCCAGCAGCCTAGCCGGGACAGATGAAGCTTTCTTT. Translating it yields CASSLAGTDEAFF. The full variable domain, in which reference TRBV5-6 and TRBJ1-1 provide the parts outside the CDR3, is DAGVTQSPTHLIKTRGQQVTLRCSPKSGHDTVSWYQQALGQGPQFIFQYYEEEERQRGNFPDRFSGHQFPNYSSELNVNALLLGDSALYLCASSLAGTDEAFFGQGTRLTVV.

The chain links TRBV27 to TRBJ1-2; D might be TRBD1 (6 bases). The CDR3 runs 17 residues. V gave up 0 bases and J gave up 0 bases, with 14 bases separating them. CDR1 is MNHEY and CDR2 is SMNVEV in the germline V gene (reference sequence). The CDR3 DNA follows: TGTGCCAGCAGTTTATCTCCCCAGGGGAGACCTAACTATGGCTACACCTTC. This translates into CASSLSPQGRPNYGYTF.

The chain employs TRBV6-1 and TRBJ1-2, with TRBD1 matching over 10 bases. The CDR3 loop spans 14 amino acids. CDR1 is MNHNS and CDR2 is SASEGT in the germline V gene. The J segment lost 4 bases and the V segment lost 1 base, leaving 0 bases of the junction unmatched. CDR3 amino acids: CASSEGTGGYGYTF. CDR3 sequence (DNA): TGTGCCAGCAGTGAAGGGACAGGGGGCTATGGCTACACCTTC.

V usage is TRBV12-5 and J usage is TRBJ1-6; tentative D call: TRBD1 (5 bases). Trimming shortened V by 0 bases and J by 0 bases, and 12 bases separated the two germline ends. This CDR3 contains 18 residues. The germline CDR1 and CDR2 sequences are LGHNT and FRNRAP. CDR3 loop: CASGLVLTDSSYNSPLHF. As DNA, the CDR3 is TGTGCTAGTGGTTTGGTACTAACAGACAGCTCCTATAATTCACCCCTCCACTTT.

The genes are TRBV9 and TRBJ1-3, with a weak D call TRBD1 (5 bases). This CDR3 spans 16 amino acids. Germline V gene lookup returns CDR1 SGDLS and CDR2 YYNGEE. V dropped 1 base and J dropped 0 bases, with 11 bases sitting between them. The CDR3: CASSVSTGLSGNTIYF. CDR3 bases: TGTGCCAGCAGCGTAAGTACAGGTCTCTCTGGAAACACCATATATTTT. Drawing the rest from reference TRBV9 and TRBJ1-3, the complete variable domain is DSGVTQTPKHLITATGQRVTLRCSPRSGDLSVYWYQQSLDQGLQFLIQYYNGEERAKGNILERFSAQQFPDLHSELNLSSLELGDSALYFCASSVSTGLSGNTIYFGEGSWLTVV.

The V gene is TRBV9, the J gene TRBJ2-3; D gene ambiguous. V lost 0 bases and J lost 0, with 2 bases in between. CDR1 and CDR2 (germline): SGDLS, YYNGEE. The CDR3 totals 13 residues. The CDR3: CASSVASTDTQYF. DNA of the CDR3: TGTGCCAGCAGCGTAGCTAGCACAGATACGCAGTATTTT.

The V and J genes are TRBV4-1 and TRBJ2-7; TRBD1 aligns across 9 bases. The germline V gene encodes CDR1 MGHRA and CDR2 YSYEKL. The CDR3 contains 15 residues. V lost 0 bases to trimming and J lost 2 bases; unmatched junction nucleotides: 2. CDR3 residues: CASSQEQGAAYEQYF. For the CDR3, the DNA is TGCGCCAGCAGCCAAGAACAGGGGGCCGCCTACGAGCAGTACTTC.

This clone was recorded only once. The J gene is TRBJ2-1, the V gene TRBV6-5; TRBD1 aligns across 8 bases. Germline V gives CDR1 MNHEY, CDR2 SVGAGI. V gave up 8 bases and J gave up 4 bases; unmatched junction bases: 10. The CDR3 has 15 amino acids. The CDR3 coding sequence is TGTGCCAGCGGGGGTATAGGACAGGGTTACAATGAGCAGTTCTTC. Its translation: CASGGIGQGYNEQFF.

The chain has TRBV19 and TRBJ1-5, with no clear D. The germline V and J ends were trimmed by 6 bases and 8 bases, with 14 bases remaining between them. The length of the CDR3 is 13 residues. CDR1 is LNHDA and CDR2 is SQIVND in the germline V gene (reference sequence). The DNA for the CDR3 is TGTGCCAGTAGAAGACGTATAACGGAGCCCCAGCATTTT. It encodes CASRRRITEPQHF.

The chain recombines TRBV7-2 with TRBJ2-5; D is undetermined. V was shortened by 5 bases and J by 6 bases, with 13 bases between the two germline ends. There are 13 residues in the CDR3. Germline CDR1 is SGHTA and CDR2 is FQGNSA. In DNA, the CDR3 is TGTGCCAGCAGCCATTTGGGTTTGAAGACCCAGTACTTC. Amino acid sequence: CASSHLGLKTQYF.

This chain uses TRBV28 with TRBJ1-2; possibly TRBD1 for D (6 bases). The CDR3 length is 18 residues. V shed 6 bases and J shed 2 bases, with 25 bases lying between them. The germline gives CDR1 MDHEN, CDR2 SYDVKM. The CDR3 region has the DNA TGTGCCAGCAGGCTCTCATTTTCCGGGCCGAGGGGGAACTATGGCTACACCTTC. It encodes CASRLSFSGPRGNYGYTF.

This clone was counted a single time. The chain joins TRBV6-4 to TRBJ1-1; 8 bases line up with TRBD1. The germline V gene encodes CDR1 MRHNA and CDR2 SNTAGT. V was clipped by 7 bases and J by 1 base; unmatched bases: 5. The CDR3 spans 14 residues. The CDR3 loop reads CASKPGQANTEAFF. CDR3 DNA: TGTGCCAGCAAACCGGGACAGGCGAACACTGAAGCTTTCTTT.

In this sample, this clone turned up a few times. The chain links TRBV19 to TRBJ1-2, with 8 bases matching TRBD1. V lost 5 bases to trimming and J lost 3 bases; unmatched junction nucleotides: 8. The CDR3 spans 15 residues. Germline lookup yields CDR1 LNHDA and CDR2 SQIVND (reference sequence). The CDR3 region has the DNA TGTGCCAGTAGTTCGGAATCAGGGGGCGACTATGGCTACACCTTC. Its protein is CASSSESGGDYGYTF.

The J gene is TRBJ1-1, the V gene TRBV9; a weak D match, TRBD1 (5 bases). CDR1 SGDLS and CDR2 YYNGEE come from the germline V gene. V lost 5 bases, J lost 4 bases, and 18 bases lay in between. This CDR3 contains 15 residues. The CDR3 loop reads CASSIGALQGTEAFF. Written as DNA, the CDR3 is TGTGCCAGCAGTATAGGGGCCCTTCAGGGCACTGAAGCTTTCTTT. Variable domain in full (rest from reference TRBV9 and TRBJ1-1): DSGVTQTPKHLITATGQRVTLRCSPRSGDLSVYWYQQSLDQGLQFLIQYYNGEERAKGNILERFSAQQFPDLHSELNLSSLELGDSALYFCASSIGALQGTEAFFGQGTRLTVV.

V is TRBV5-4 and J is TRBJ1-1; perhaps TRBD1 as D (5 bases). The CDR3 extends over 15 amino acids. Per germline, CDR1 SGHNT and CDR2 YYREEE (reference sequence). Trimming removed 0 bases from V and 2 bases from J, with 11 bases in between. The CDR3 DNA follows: TGTGCCAGCAGCTTGGTGGTCGGGGGTAACACTGAAGCTTTCTTT. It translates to CASSLVVGGNTEAFF. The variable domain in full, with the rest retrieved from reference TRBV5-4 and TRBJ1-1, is ETGVTQSPTHLIKTRGQQVTLRCSSQSGHNTVSWYQQALGQGPQFIFQYYREEENGRGNFPPRFSGLQFPNYSSELNVNALELDDSALYLCASSLVVGGNTEAFFGQGTRLTVV.

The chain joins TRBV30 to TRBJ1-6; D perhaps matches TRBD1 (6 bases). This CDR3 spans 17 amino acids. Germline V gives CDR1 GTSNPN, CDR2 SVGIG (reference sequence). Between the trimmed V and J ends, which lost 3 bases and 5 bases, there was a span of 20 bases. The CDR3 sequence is CAWSGRGRVANNSPLHF. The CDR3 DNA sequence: TGTGCCTGGAGCGGTCGGGGGCGCGTGGCTAATAATTCACCCCTCCACTTT. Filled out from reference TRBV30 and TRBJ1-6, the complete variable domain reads SQTIHQWPATLVQPVGSPLSLECTVEGTSNPNLYWYRQAAGRGLQLLFYSVGIGQISSEVPQNLSASRPQDRQFILSSKKLLLSDSGFYLCAWSGRGRVANNSPLHFGNGTRLTVT.

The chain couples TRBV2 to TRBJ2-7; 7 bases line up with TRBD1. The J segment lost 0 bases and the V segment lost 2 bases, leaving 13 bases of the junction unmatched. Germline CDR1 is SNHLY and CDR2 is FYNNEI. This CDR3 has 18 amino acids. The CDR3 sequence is CASSEPLKTGYSSYEQYF. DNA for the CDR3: TGTGCCAGCAGTGAACCCCTGAAGACAGGGTACAGCTCCTACGAGCAGTACTTC.

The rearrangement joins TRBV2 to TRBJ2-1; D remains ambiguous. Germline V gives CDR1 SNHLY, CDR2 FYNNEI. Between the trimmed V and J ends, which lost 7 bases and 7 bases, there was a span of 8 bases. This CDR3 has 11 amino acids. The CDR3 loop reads CASKSLNEQFF. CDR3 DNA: TGTGCCAGCAAGAGTCTAAATGAGCAGTTCTTC.

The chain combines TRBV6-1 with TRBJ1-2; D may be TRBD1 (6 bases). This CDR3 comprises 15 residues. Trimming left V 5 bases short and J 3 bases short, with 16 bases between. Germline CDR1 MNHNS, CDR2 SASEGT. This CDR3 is CASSKRGGGDYGYTF. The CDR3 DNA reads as TGTGCCAGCAGTAAGAGGGGGGGCGGTGACTATGGCTACACCTTC.